These 21 T cell receptor beta chains originate from one sample sequenced in a study of T cell responses to AZD1222 COVID-19 vaccine. Only in-frame clones appear in the TCRdb table, and some are missing; sequencing was by immunoSEQ multiplex PCR. The table shows 150,000 to 200,000 clones, with 90% to 95% occurring only once. The source material was peripheral blood, sampled on day 0 of AZD1222 vaccination. The source of these receptors is an adult in good health.

The chain combines TRBV5-1 with TRBJ2-6; TRBD1 aligns across 12 bases. With V trimmed by 0 bases and J by 4 bases, 8 bases remained unmatched. CDR3 length: 19 amino acids. Per the germline V gene, CDR1 is SGHRS and CDR2 is YFSETQ. The CDR3 here is CASSLGAGQGALGANVLTF. CDR3 DNA sequence: TGCGCCAGCAGCTTGGGAGCGGGACAGGGGGCGTTAGGGGCCAACGTCCTGACTTTC.

The chain combines TRBV7-9 with TRBJ1-3; no definite D call. Trimming removed 4 bases at V and 0 bases at J, with 10 bases between. CDR3 length: 15 amino acids. Germline values: CDR1 SEHNR, CDR2 FQNEAQ (reference sequence). In DNA, the CDR3 is TGTGCCAGCAGCTCTGGGTGGAACTCTGGAAACACCATATATTTT. As protein: CASSSGWNSGNTIYF.

The chain employs TRBV15 and TRBJ2-5, with D possibly TRBD2 on 6 matching bases. This CDR3 spans 15 amino acids. The V gene lost 0 bases and the J gene lost 4 bases, with 12 bases spanning the gap. Germline V gene lookup returns CDR1 LNHNV and CDR2 YYDKDF (reference sequence). Here the CDR3 DNA reads TGTGCCACCAGCAGAGATCGAGGGCGGGGAGAGACCCAGTACTTC. Its translation: CATSRDRGRGETQYF. Combining the CDR3 with reference TRBV15 and TRBJ2-5 gives the whole variable domain DAMVIQNPRYQVTQFGKPVTLSCSQTLNHNVMYWYQQKSSQAPKLLFHYYDKDFNNEADTPDNFQSRRPNTSFCFLDIRSPGLGDTAMYLCATSRDRGRGETQYFGPGTRLLVL.

This clone was observed once. The chain is built from TRBV2 and TRBJ2-3; a possible D gene is TRBD2 (5 bases). This CDR3 is built from 15 residues. Germline V gene data show CDR1 as SNHLY and CDR2 as FYNNEI. V lost 0 bases and J 4 bases, leaving 11 bases between the germline ends. The CDR3 DNA follows: TGTGCCAGCAGTGAAGCGCTTCGGGGTGCAGATACGCAGTATTTT. As protein: CASSEALRGADTQYF.

This chain links TRBV6-1 with TRBJ1-2, with TRBD1 as a possible D gene (6 bases). CDR3 length: 15 amino acids. Trimming left V 1 base short and J 4 bases short, with 13 bases between. From germline, CDR1 is MNHNS and CDR2 SASEGT. This chain's CDR3 is CASSEEGRGLYGYTF. CDR3 DNA: TGTGCCAGCAGTGAAGAAGGCAGGGGCCTCTATGGCTACACCTTC.

The V and J genes are TRBV4-1 and TRBJ2-2; 8 nucleotides match TRBD1. The CDR3 loop spans 20 amino acids. Looked up from germline, CDR1 is MGHRA and CDR2 is YSYEKL. V dropped 5 bases and J dropped 3; count of bases not matched to a gene: 20. CDR3 DNA: TGCGCCAGCAGCTTCGACCGATTGACGACAGGGGAGAGGTACACCGGGGAGCTGTTTTTT. As protein: CASSFDRLTTGERYTGELFF.

The J gene is TRBJ2-7, the V gene TRBV5-1; 13 bases are shared with TRBD2. V dropped 5 bases and J dropped 1; count of bases not matched to a gene: 3. The CDR3 extends over 15 amino acids. Germline V gene sequence: CDR1 SGHRS, CDR2 YFSETQ. CDR3 residues: CASSSGLAGSYEQYF. CDR3 in DNA: TGCGCCAGCAGTTCGGGACTAGCGGGGTCCTACGAGCAGTACTTC.

The rearrangement links TRBV3-1 (or the pseudogene TRBV3-2) to TRBJ1-5, with TRBD1 matching 8 bases. This CDR3 has 13 residues. The germline V gene has CDR1 LGHDT and CDR2 YNNKEL (reference sequence). V shed 4 bases and J 8 bases; nucleotides not matched to a gene: 4. The CDR3 reads CASSPGQAKPQHF. The CDR3 DNA reads TGTGCCAGCAGCCCGGGACAGGCAAAGCCCCAGCATTTT.

This chain links TRBV10-2 with TRBJ2-2; unclear D gene. V was clipped by 5 bases and J by 6 bases, with 7 bases between them. This CDR3 is built from 12 residues. Germline assignment: CDR1 WSHSY and CDR2 SAAADI. The CDR3 DNA sequence: TGCGCCAGCAGTACAACGGCCGGGGAGCTGTTTTTT. Its protein product is CASSTTAGELFF.

The CDR3 nucleotides are TGTGCCAGCAGTCGAAGGCCCTCTTTTCGAAACACTGAAGCTTTCTTT. It is translated as CASSRRPSFRNTEAFF. J is TRBJ1-1 and V is TRBV27; no clear D gene. The CDR3 is 16 amino acids. Germline assignment: CDR1 MNHEY and CDR2 SMNVEV (reference sequence). V lost 5 bases and J lost 2, with 18 bases in between.

The CDR3 nucleotides are TGTGCCAGCAGCTTTTCCAGCGACGTTGAGCAGTTCTTC. Its protein is CASSFSSDVEQFF. This rearrangement joins TRBV7-9 to TRBJ2-1; D remains ambiguous. V lost 3 bases, J lost 9 bases, and 12 bases lay in between. The CDR3 runs 13 residues. Per germline, CDR1 SEHNR and CDR2 FQNEAQ (reference sequence).

The J gene is TRBJ1-1, the V gene TRBV12-3 or TRBV12-4, with a possible D match to TRBD1 (5 bases). V was clipped by 2 bases and J by 3 bases, with 7 bases between them. The CDR3 runs 13 residues. CDR3 protein: CASSLLGDTEAFF. For the CDR3, the DNA is TGTGCCAGCAGTTTATTGGGGGACACTGAAGCTTTCTTT.

The chain employs TRBV15 and TRBJ2-7; tentative D call: TRBD2 (7 bases). CDR3 length: 15 residues. Germline lookup yields CDR1 LNHNV and CDR2 YYDKDF (reference sequence). With 3 bases removed from V and 0 bases from J, the gap between germline ends came to 12 bases. The CDR3 DNA sequence: TGTGCCACCAGCAGTCCCGGGGGGCCCTCCTACGAGCAGTACTTC. This sequence encodes CATSSPGGPSYEQYF.

V gene TRBV25-1 combines with J gene TRBJ2-7; D is uncertain. V lost 4 bases to trimming and J lost 0 bases, with 13 bases between them. This CDR3 comprises 15 residues. Germline CDR1 and CDR2: MGHDK and SYGVNS. The CDR3 loop reads CASSATAENSYEQYF. CDR3 nucleotides: TGTGCCAGCAGTGCAACGGCCGAGAACTCCTACGAGCAGTACTTC.

This chain uses TRBV3-1 (or the pseudogene TRBV3-2) with TRBJ2-2; D may be TRBD1 (6 bases). The CDR3 runs to 15 residues. In germline, CDR1 is LGHDT, CDR2 YNNKEL (reference sequence). Trimming removed 0 bases at V and 5 bases at J, with 10 bases between. Written as DNA, the CDR3 is TGTGCCAGCAGCCAAGACGGGACACGGACCGGGGAGCTGTTTTTT. Protein: CASSQDGTRTGELFF.

V and J are TRBV29-1 and TRBJ2-2; a possible D gene is TRBD1 (6 bases). Germline loops: CDR1 SQVTM, CDR2 ANQGSEA. V was shortened by 7 bases and J by 3 bases, with 15 bases between the two germline ends. The CDR3 is made up of 14 amino acids. The CDR3 loop reads CSGCRDTHTGELFF. CDR3 nucleotides: TGCAGCGGTTGCCGGGACACCCACACCGGGGAGCTGTTTTTT.

CDR3 sequence reads: CASSSRVRQNSYNEQFF. The CDR3 DNA reads TGTGCCAGCAGTTCGAGGGTCCGACAGAACTCCTACAATGAGCAGTTCTTC. This chain connects TRBV7-9 to TRBJ2-1, with D perhaps being TRBD1 or TRBD2 (5 bases each). Germline V CDR1 and CDR2: SEHNR, FQNEAQ (reference sequence). V lost 6 bases and J 0 bases, leaving 18 bases between the germline ends. This CDR3 contains 17 residues.

The chain recombines TRBV27 with TRBJ1-5, with D perhaps TRBD1 (6 bases). V shed 2 bases and J shed 0 bases, with 14 bases lying between them. The CDR3 runs 17 residues. Germline V gives CDR1 MNHEY, CDR2 SMNVEV (reference sequence). Written as DNA, the CDR3 is TGTGCCAGCAGTTTAAACACCAGGGACAATAGCAATCAGCCCCAGCATTTT. The encoded protein is CASSLNTRDNSNQPQHF.

V is TRBV19 and J is TRBJ1-3; D is perhaps TRBD1 (5 bases). The germline gives CDR1 LNHDA, CDR2 SQIVND (reference sequence). The germline V and J ends were trimmed by 5 bases and 0 bases, with 11 bases remaining between them. CDR3 size: 15 residues. Here the CDR3 DNA reads TGTGCCAGTAGTGTCTGGGGGGGCTCTGGAAACACCATATATTTT. This gives the protein CASSVWGGSGNTIYF.

The chain uses TRBV25-1 and TRBJ2-5; D may be TRBD2 (5 bases). The CDR3 totals 14 residues. V lost 1 base, J lost 5 bases, and 11 bases lay in between. Germline V gene data show CDR1 as MGHDK and CDR2 as SYGVNS. CDR3 region: CASSEFGVGETQYF. The CDR3 bases are TGTGCCAGCAGTGAATTCGGGGTCGGCGAGACCCAGTACTTC. The variable domain in full, with the rest retrieved from reference TRBV25-1 and TRBJ2-5, is EADIYQTPRYLVIGTGKKITLECSQTMGHDKMYWYQQDPGMELHLIHYSYGVNSTEKGDLSSESTVSRIRTEHFPLTLESARPSHTSQYLCASSEFGVGETQYFGPGTRLLVL.

The chain is built from TRBV12-3 or TRBV12-4 and TRBJ1-5; maybe TRBD1 (6 bases). The V and J ends lost 2 bases and 7 bases respectively, with 9 bases between them. The CDR3 has 13 residues. CDR3 bases: TGTGCCAGCAGTTTAAGGGGGGTCCAGCCCCAGCATTTT. Translated, it gives CASSLRGVQPQHF.